This TCR beta chain was sequenced during a study of blood T cell repertoires in COVID-19. The overall study: Samples of COVID-19 (acute and convalescent) were obtained from the United States, Italy and Spain. In each case, the material was cDNA or gDNA derived from T cells, B-cell-depleted T cells, or PBMCs.

Original processing notes: Amplification of reference gene primers was used by the study to estimate nucleated cell counts. Using immunoSEQ multiplex PCR, the repertoire was profiled, and TCRdb retains in-frame clones only, with some absent. V, J and clone size derive from that table, while D and trimming were established from the DNA sequence. This table has under 40,000 clones, under 90% appearing once. The sequence derives from a human donor in a cohort sampled during active COVID-19. Sequencing was carried out using peripheral blood.

The CDR3 sequence is CASSFLIGSDRPDTQYF. CDR3 DNA: TGTGCCAGCAGCTTTTTGATTGGTAGCGATCGACCAGATACGCAGTATTTT. This sequence joins TRBV5-6 and TRBJ2-3; D perhaps matches TRBD2 (5 bases). V was pared by 2 bases and J by 4 bases, with 20 bases between. Germline V gene sequence: CDR1 SGHDT, CDR2 YYEEEE. The CDR3 runs 17 residues.